These 13 T cell receptor beta chains share one sample of origin, sequenced in a study of T cell responses to AZD1222 COVID-19 vaccine (dated by TCRdb to about 2021). The label giving this sample's time point can be read as: baseline before first vaccination. Libraries were made using the immunoSEQ multiplex PCR assay. TCRdb's version of the immuneACCESS table is confined to in-frame rearrangements and falls short of the full clone set. An unresolved V gene accounts for under half of the shortfall where checked; the remainder is of unknown origin. Counted in this sample were 95,000 to 110,000 clones; more than 70% of them appeared once. The ten largest clones take up about 6.6% of the sample. This material consisted of peripheral blood, taken on day 0 of AZD1222 vaccination. The receptors derive from an adult in good health.

This sequence joins TRBV28 and TRBJ1-3; D unclear. The CDR3 is 13 residues long. In germline, CDR1 is MDHEN, CDR2 SYDVKM. The V end was cut by 3 bases, the J end by 3 bases, with 6 bases between. CDR3 sequence (DNA): TGTGCCAGCAGTTTGGAGGGTGGAAACACCATATATTTT. It translates to CASSLEGGNTIYF.

The chain links TRBV20-1 to TRBJ1-2; D remains ambiguous. The CDR3 contains 12 residues. Germline assignment: CDR1 DFQATT and CDR2 SNEGSKA (reference sequence). Trimming removed 3 bases at V and 1 base at J, with 6 bases between. CDR3 bases: TGCAGTGCTAGTAGTAATAACTATGGCTACACCTTC. Translating gives CSASSNNYGYTF.

This chain connects TRBV5-1 to TRBJ1-2; TRBD1 matches 11 bases. This CDR3 comprises 16 residues. J was trimmed by 6 bases and V by 4 bases; bases with no gene match: 11. CDR1 SGHRS and CDR2 YFSETQ come from the germline V gene. For the CDR3, the DNA is TGCGCCAGCAGCAAAGGACAGGGGGCGCGTTTCGATGGCTACACCTTC. Residues: CASSKGQGARFDGYTF.

Remarks on this clone: Other DNA sequences from this sample encode an identical CDR3 as well. The V and J genes are TRBV18 and TRBJ1-2; perhaps TRBD1 as D (5 bases). Germline values: CDR1 KGHSH, CDR2 LQKENI. The CDR3 covers 13 residues. Trimming took 3 bases from V and 3 from J, leaving 8 bases between them. This chain's CDR3 is CASSPDRDYGYTF. The DNA of the CDR3 is TGTGCCAGCTCACCCGACAGAGACTATGGCTACACCTTC.

The CDR3 nucleotides are TGCGCCAGCAGCCAAGTCGGGAATGACTACAATGAGCAGTTCTTC. Translation gives CASSQVGNDYNEQFF. The rearrangement links TRBV4-3 to TRBJ2-1; D perhaps matches TRBD2 (5 bases). The ends were cut back, 1 base at V and 3 bases at J, with 10 bases in the middle. The CDR3 totals 15 residues. Germline assignment: CDR1 LGHNA and CDR2 YSLEER.

This chain connects TRBV5-1 to TRBJ2-3; TRBD2 agrees at 8 bases. The CDR3 totals 15 residues. J was trimmed by 0 bases and V by 1 base; bases with no gene match: 1. The germline V gene encodes CDR1 SGHRS and CDR2 YFSETQ. The CDR3 DNA follows: TGCGCCAGCAGCTTGACTAGCGGTAGCACAGATACGCAGTATTTT. Its translation is CASSLTSGSTDTQYF.

The chain combines TRBV11-3 with TRBJ2-3; D is uncertain. This CDR3 is 14 amino acids long. V was pared by 5 bases and J by 6 bases, with 15 bases between. Per the germline V gene, CDR1 is SGHNT and CDR2 is YENEEA. The CDR3 spells CASSHGSTQDTQYF. CDR3 nucleotide sequence: TGTGCCAGCAGCCACGGATCCACTCAGGATACGCAGTATTTT. The whole variable domain, filled in from reference TRBV11-3 and TRBJ2-3, reads EAGVVQSPRYKIIEKKQPVAFWCNPISGHNTLYWYLQNLGQGPELLIRYENEEAVDDSQLPKDRFSAERLKGVDSTLKIQPAELGDSAVYLCASSHGSTQDTQYFGPGTRLTVL.

The genes are TRBV15 and TRBJ2-5, with 7 nucleotides matching TRBD1. The trim removed 2 bases at V and 2 bases at J, leaving 8 bases unmatched. The length of the CDR3 is 16 residues. CDR1 is LNHNV and CDR2 is YYDKDF in the germline V gene (reference sequence). The CDR3: CATSRHRDRSQETQYF. For the CDR3, the DNA is TGTGCCACCAGCAGACACCGGGACAGATCACAAGAGACCCAGTACTTC.

This clone was seen a single time. The chain carries TRBV7-9 and TRBJ1-2; the match to TRBD1 covers 7 bases. The CDR3 is made up of 13 amino acids. V lost 5 bases to trimming and J lost 7 bases; unmatched junction nucleotides: 7. Per the germline V gene, CDR1 is SEHNR and CDR2 is FQNEAQ (reference sequence). In DNA form, the CDR3 reads TGTGCCAGCAGCCACGACAGGGAACGTGGCTACACCTTC. The encoded protein is CASSHDRERGYTF.

The chain couples TRBV28 to TRBJ2-7; D possibly uses TRBD1 or TRBD2 (6 bases each). The germline V gene encodes CDR1 MDHEN and CDR2 SYDVKM. This CDR3 is built from 14 residues. V lost 8 bases and J 6 bases, leaving 20 bases between the germline ends. CDR3 residues: CASATGGEWGEQYF. CDR3 DNA: TGTGCCAGCGCGACAGGAGGGGAATGGGGCGAGCAGTACTTC.

The V call is TRBV6-5, the J call TRBJ1-6; possible D gene TRBD1, 6 bases. Germline V gene sequence: CDR1 MNHEY, CDR2 SVGAGI. The CDR3 has 16 amino acids. V dropped 2 bases and J dropped 7 bases, with 15 bases sitting between them. The CDR3 reads CASSYNRDTRNSPLHF. The CDR3 DNA reads as TGTGCCAGCAGTTACAACCGGGACACACGAAATTCACCCCTCCACTTT.

The chain is built from TRBV5-4 and TRBJ2-7; 8 bases line up with TRBD2. The CDR3 is 15 residues long. Germline V gene lookup returns CDR1 SGHNT and CDR2 YYREEE (reference sequence). The V and J ends lost 4 bases and 5 bases, in that order; junction bases with no gene match: 11. Here the CDR3 reads CASSPRGGFDHEQYF. CDR3 DNA: TGTGCCAGCAGCCCCCGGGGGGGTTTCGACCACGAGCAGTACTTC. Complete variable domain (other parts from reference TRBV5-4 and TRBJ2-7): ETGVTQSPTHLIKTRGQQVTLRCSSQSGHNTVSWYQQALGQGPQFIFQYYREEENGRGNFPPRFSGLQFPNYSSELNVNALELDDSALYLCASSPRGGFDHEQYFGPGTRLTVT.

This chain links TRBV4-3 with TRBJ2-7; 11 bases are shared with TRBD2. V lost 3 bases, J lost 3 bases, and 7 bases stayed unmatched. Per germline, CDR1 LGHNA and CDR2 YSLEER. The CDR3 has 16 residues. The CDR3, as DNA: TGCGCCAGCAGCCAGAACCCGGGACTAGCGGTCTACGAGCAGTACTTC. It codes for CASSQNPGLAVYEQYF.